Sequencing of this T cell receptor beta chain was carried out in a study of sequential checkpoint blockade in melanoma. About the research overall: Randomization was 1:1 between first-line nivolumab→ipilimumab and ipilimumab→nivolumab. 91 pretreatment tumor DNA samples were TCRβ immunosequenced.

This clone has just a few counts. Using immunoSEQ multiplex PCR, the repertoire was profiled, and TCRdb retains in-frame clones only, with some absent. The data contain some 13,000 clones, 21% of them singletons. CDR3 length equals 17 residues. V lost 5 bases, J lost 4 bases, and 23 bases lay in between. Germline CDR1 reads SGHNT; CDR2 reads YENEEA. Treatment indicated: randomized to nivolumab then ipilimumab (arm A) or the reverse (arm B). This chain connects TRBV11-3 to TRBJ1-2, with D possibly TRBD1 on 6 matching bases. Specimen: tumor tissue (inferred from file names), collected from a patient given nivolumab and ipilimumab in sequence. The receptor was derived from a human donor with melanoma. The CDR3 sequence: CASSPKIHREGGYGYTF. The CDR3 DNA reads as TGTGCCAGCAGCCCAAAGATTCACAGGGAGGGGGGCTATGGCTACACCTTC.